The 7 T cell receptor beta chains below all came from one sample that was sequenced in a study of T cells in Graves' hyperthyroidism and ophthalmopathy. Template material for amplifying TCR beta CDR3 regions consisted of RNA transcripts. Carried out on the TCR CDR3, a first-round RT-PCR used the HTBI primer set. TCRdb redid the calling of the multiplex PCR reads with MiXCR, one entry per CDR3 protein. This sample has under 300,000 distinct CDR3 sequences; around 22% occur once, and the top ten carry roughly 60%. Input material: blood. These receptors were obtained from a man aged 25 to 40 with Graves' ophthalmopathy.

J is TRBJ2-6 and V is TRBV20-1; D is unclear. The CDR3 extends over 13 amino acids. Trimming cost V 6 bases and J 2 bases, with 8 bases left between them. Germline V gene sequence: CDR1 DFQATT, CDR2 SNEGSKA (reference sequence). CDR3 residues: CSAPTPGANVLTF. CDR3 sequence (DNA): TGCAGTGCCCCTACACCTGGGGCCAACGTCCTGACTTTC.

Regarding this clonotype: A much larger clone differs by one base, so this may be a read error. V gene TRBV28 combines with J gene TRBJ2-1; 7 bases map to TRBD1. The junction had 14 bases not matched to a gene; V was cut back by 6 bases and J by 6 bases. Germline V gene sequence: CDR1 MDHEN, CDR2 SYDVKM. This CDR3 is 16 amino acids long. CDR3 amino acids: CASRRTRDSLPNEQFF. The CDR3 DNA sequence: TGTGCCAGCAGACGTACCCGGGACAGCCTTCCCAATGAGCAGTTCTTC.

In regard to this clonotype: This may be a read error, as it is one base from a much larger clone. V and J are TRBV28 and TRBJ1-6; D unclear. From germline, CDR1 is MDHEN and CDR2 SYDVKM. CDR3 length equals 15 residues. The DNA of the CDR3 is TGTGCCAGCAGAAAGGAAGGGTTGGGGAATTCACCCCCCCACTTT. It yields the protein CASRKEGLGNSPPHF.

This clonotype was counted many times. This rearrangement joins TRBV5-1 to TRBJ2-3; D uncertain. The CDR3 sequence is 12 residues long. The V gene's germline CDR1 is SGHRS and CDR2 YFSETQ. The germline V and J ends were trimmed by 4 bases and 3 bases, with 6 bases remaining between them. The CDR3 loop is CASSPPTDTQYF. The CDR3 nucleotides are TGCGCCAGCAGCCCCCCTACAGATACGCAGTATTTT.

The genes are TRBV10-3 and TRBJ2-1, with 12 bases fitting TRBD2. Germline trimming cut 2 bases from V and 5 bases from J; bases unmatched to any gene: 7. The CDR3 sequence is 17 residues long. The germline V gene has CDR1 ENHRY and CDR2 SYGVKD. The CDR3 protein is CAISETPPSGGDNEQFF. The DNA for the CDR3 is TGTGCCATCAGTGAGACCCCGCCTAGCGGGGGGGACAATGAGCAGTTCTTC.

This chain joins TRBV27 and TRBJ1-1; D unresolved. Germline CDR1 reads MNHEY; CDR2 reads SMNVEV (reference sequence). This CDR3 region has 14 residues. V lost 2 bases and J 1 base, leaving 8 bases between the germline ends. The DNA for the CDR3 is TGTGCCAGCAGTTTAAGGAGGTCGAACACTGAAGCTTTCTTT. Translation gives CASSLRRSNTEAFF.

The CDR3 coding sequence is TGTGCCACCAGCAGAGCCGGGACAGGGGCCTACGAGCAGTACTTC. This codes for CATSRAGTGAYEQYF. The chain couples TRBV15 to TRBJ2-7; TRBD1 aligns across 10 bases. CDR1 and CDR2 from the germline V gene are LNHNV and YYDKDF (reference sequence). The CDR3 is 15 amino acids. The trim removed 1 base at V and 2 bases at J, leaving 2 bases unmatched.